This is a list of T cell receptor beta chains from one sample in a study of human T cells and chemical hapten exposure. TCRdb re-called the RACE reads through MiXCR, storing one row per CDR3 protein. This table holds approximately 100,000 distinct CDR3 sequences, approximately 10% found once. Sample: whole blood, taken in connection with sensitization to the hapten diphenylcyclopropenone (DPC). These TCRs come from a middle-aged woman with alopecia areata. Some clones in this sample may be carry-over from other donors' samples. CDR3s include the opening cysteine and the closing phenylalanine or tryptophan. The D gene is left open where the match is weak. Expanded clones get a size class; other rows say once, few or many, or leave the size out.

clone_size j_call v_call d_call cdr3_nt cdr3_aa
many TRBJ2-7 TRBV5-5 TRBD1 TGTGCCAGCAGCTTGGCCACGGACAGGGCTTACGAGCAGTACTTC CASSLATDRAYEQYF
many TRBJ2-3 TRBV20-1 TRBD2 TGCAGTGCTAGAGATCCGGGACTAGCGGGGTTGTCAGATACGCAGTATTTT CSARDPGLAGLSDTQYF
NA TRBJ2-7 TRBV6-2/TRBV6-3 NA TGTGCCAGCAGTCGTAGCGTTCAAGGTGACGAGCAGTACTTC CASSRSVQGDEQYF
NA TRBJ1-2 TRBV7-9 NA TGTGCCAGCAGCTTAGACGGAGGACGGTCAAACTATGGCTACACCTTC CASSLDGGRSNYGYTF
NA TRBJ2-2 TRBV9 NA TGTGCCAGCAGCGGGCGGGACGGAACCTCAAACACCGGGGAGCTGTTTTTT CASSGRDGTSNTGELFF
few TRBJ1-2 TRBV7-2 TRBD1 TGTGCCAGCAGCCGGGACAGGGTTAACGAGGTAGATGGCTACACCTTC CASSRDRVNEVDGYTF
few TRBJ1-2 TRBV29-1 TRBD1 TGCAGCGTTGAAGGGACAGGGGACCCTTATGGCTACACCTTC CSVEGTGDPYGYTF
many TRBJ2-5 TRBV10-2 NA TGCGCCAGCAGTGGGCCCTACACAGGAGAGACCCAGTACTTC CASSGPYTGETQYF
NA TRBJ1-1 TRBV20-1 NA TGCAGTGAAGATCGGCAGCATAAGAACACTGAAGCTTTCTTT CSEDRQHKNTEAFF
NA TRBJ2-7 TRBV6-2/TRBV6-3 TRBD2 TGTGCCAGCAGTTACCCCGCTAGCGGGGGATACGAGCAGTACTTC CASSYPASGGYEQYF
many TRBJ2-3 TRBV10-3 NA TGTGCCATCAAGGAGCCCTCCACAGATACGCAGTATTTT CAIKEPSTDTQYF
few TRBJ2-7 TRBV11-2 TRBD1 TGTGCCAGCAGCCCCCGGGACAGGGAGACCTACGAGCAGTACTTC CASSPRDRETYEQYF
few TRBJ2-4 TRBV4-2 NA TGTGCCAGCAGCCAAGAATGGGCCGTCAAAAACATTCAGTACTTC CASSQEWAVKNIQYF
many TRBJ2-2 TRBV10-3 NA TGTGCCATCAGTGTGGCGACTTCGAACACCGGGGAGCTGTTTTTT CAISVATSNTGELFF
few TRBJ1-1 TRBV20-1 NA TGCAGTGCTAGAGACACGCCGGTGTCGGTCACTGAAGCTTTCTTT CSARDTPVSVTEAFF
many TRBJ2-2 TRBV2 NA TGTGCCAGCTTTCCGTCCGCGGCGAACACCGGGGAGCTGTTTTTT CASFPSAANTGELFF
few TRBJ1-2 TRBV5-8 TRBD1 TGTGCCAGCAGCTTGTCGGGGACAGGGCTCTACTATGGCTACACCTTC CASSLSGTGLYYGYTF
few TRBJ2-2 TRBV30 NA TGTGCCTGGAGTGTAGGCAAGGCGAACACCGGGGAGCTGTTTTTT CAWSVGKANTGELFF
few TRBJ1-1 TRBV18 NA TGTGCCAGCTCACCACCGGTGTCCCAGGAGACTGAAGCTTTCTTT CASSPPVSQETEAFF
few TRBJ2-6 TRBV28 TRBD1 TGTGCCAGCAGCCCTAACCGGGACAGGGTCTGGTCAGGGGCCAACGTCCTGACTTTC CASSPNRDRVWSGANVLTF
few TRBJ1-1 TRBV21-1 NA TGTGCCAGCAGCAAAGAGGGGACGAACACTGAAGCTTTCTTT CASSKEGTNTEAFF
few TRBJ2-7 TRBV20-1 NA TGCAGTGCTAGCGCAAGGATCAGGGTTCGCAACGAGCAGTACTTC CSASARIRVRNEQYF
few TRBJ1-1 TRBV5-4 NA TGTGCCAGCAGCCTTGGTGGCAGGGAGTACACTGAAGCTTTCTTT CASSLGGREYTEAFF
few TRBJ1-4 TRBV20-1 NA TGCAGTTTCCGGGACACTAATGAAAAACTGTTTTTT CSFRDTNEKLFF